What follows describes a single T cell receptor beta chain. Clones were read by immunoSEQ multiplex PCR, and TCRdb kept only the in-frame ones, dropping some. The sample records 70,000 to 80,000 clones, less than 90% being singletons. These data belong to a study of control samples from healthy donors and cancer patients. The sequence derives from a woman between 45 and 60 years old in good health. Sequencing used blood.

The CDR3 protein is CASSPGTVKGEAFF. CDR3 nucleotide sequence: TGCGCCAGCAGCCCGGGGACAGTAAAGGGTGAAGCTTTCTTT. The V call is TRBV5-1, the J call TRBJ1-1, with TRBD1 identical over 7 bases. V was pared by 4 bases and J by 7 bases, with 10 bases of the junction left unmatched. The germline CDR1 and CDR2 sequences are SGHRS and YFSETQ. This CDR3 is 14 amino acids long.